What follows describes a single T cell receptor (beta chain). These data come from a study of shared clonotypes between healthy human individuals. Across the study: For every donor, three CD4 naive, three CD4 memory, two CD8 naive and one CD8 memory plates were used.

Germline V gives CDR1 SGDLS, CDR2 YYNGEE. J lost 7 bases, V lost 3 bases, and 6 bases had no gene match. There are 16 residues in the CDR3. Method: immunoSEQ multiplex PCR; TCRdb's copy keeps in-frame clones and lacks some. Of roughly 2,500,000 clones in the sample, 93% were seen once. The sequence derives from a man aged 18 to 30 in good health. Some clones in this sample may be carry-over from other donors' samples. This chain uses TRBV9 with TRBJ2-5, with 16 nucleotides matching TRBD2. The sequencing sample was made of naive CD4+ T cells from PBMCs. Described subset: CD45RA+ positively selected. The chain's CDR3 is CASSAGTSGGGRTQYF. The CDR3 DNA follows: TGTGCCAGCAGCGCCGGGACTAGCGGGGGGGGTAGGACCCAGTACTTC.